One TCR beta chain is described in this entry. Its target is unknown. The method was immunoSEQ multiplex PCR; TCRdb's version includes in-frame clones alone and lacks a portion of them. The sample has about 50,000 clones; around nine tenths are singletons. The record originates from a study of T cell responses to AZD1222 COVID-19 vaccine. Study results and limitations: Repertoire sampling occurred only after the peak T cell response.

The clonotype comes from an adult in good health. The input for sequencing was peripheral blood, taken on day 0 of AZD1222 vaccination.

Here the CDR3 reads CASRDRGNTIYF. CDR3 DNA sequence: TGTGCCAGCAGGGACAGGGGTAACACCATATATTTT. This chain uses TRBV27 with TRBJ1-3; 9 nucleotides align to TRBD1. This CDR3 spans 12 amino acids. Trimming at V came to 6 bases and at J to 7 bases, leaving 1 base not matched to a gene. Per the germline V gene, CDR1 is MNHEY and CDR2 is SMNVEV (reference sequence).